This T cell receptor beta chain was found in a study of chemoradiotherapy in HPV16-positive cancers (dated 2022 in TCRdb). Regarding the study in general: Functional T-cell assays on cells from two HPV16-positive patients defined candidate HPV-specific T-cell clones and common TCR motifs. The candidate HPV-specific TCRs and motifs were then tracked in TCR repertoires from around 93 patients with HPV-related cancers. The study asked whether T-cell immunity against the HPV oncoproteins E6 and E7 changes during chemoradiotherapy and whether it affects survival.

The method was the immunoSEQ multiplex PCR assay. TCRdb's version of the immuneACCESS table is confined to in-frame rearrangements and falls short of the full clone set. An unresolved V gene accounts for under half of the shortfall where checked; the remainder is of unknown origin. Counted in this sample were 55,000 to 85,000 clones; about nine tenths of them appeared once. Of the sample, over 4% falls within the top ten clones. Repertoires were sampled multiple times during chemoradiotherapy, which allowed clonal expansion in the tumor microenvironment to be followed. V is reduced by 5 bases and J by 5 bases, leaving a spacing of 7 bases between them. Sequences SGHAT (CDR1) and FQNNGV (CDR2) are obtained from the germline V gene. The CDR3, cysteine through phenylalanine, is 12 amino acids long. CDR3 DNA only is kept here, 36 bases in frame from base 1. Worth noting for this clone: Its target antigen remains unknown. Base quality data are lacking; no much larger clone is found one base away.

General findings and caveats noted by the study authors: Among HPV16-positive patients, expansion of HPV-responsive T cells during chemoradiotherapy was associated with better recurrence-free survival. Expansion of candidate HPV-specific clones and E7-related TCR motifs was observed in the tumor microenvironment during treatment, whereas no such expansion was observed for non-HPV-specific T cells. Only a couple of HPV16-positive patients were used to derive the functional definition of HPV-specific T cells, and the survival association was reported for HPV16-positive patients.

Sequenced material: blood, taken from a patient who underwent chemoradiotherapy. The clonotype comes from a human donor with HPV-associated anogenital cancer. The chain employs TRBV11-2 and TRBJ2-1, with no confident D gene call. The DNA is as follows: TGTGCCAGCAGCCCGGAACACAATGAGCAGTTCTTC. Its protein product is CASSPEHNEQFF.